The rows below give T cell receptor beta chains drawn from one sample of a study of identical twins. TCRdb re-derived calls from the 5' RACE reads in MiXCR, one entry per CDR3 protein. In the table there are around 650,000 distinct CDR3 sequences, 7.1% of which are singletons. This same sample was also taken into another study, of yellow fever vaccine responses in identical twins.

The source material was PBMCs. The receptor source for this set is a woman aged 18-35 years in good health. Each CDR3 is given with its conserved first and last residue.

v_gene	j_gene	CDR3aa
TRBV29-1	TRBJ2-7	CSVAPGTGVYEQYF
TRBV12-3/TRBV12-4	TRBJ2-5	CASSFGQETQDF
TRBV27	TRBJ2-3	CASSPATSGRTFTQYF
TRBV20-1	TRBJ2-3	CSARGANSQYF
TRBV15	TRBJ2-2	CATSRVNTGELFF
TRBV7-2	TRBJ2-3	CASTLGLAGGAGDTQYF
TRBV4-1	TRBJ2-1	CASSPGTGDNEQFF
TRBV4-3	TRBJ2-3	CASSQEKGLAGATSTDTQYF
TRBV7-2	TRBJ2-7	CASSLRSPEQYF
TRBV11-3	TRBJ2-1	CASSEGTIEQFF
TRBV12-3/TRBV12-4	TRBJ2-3	CASCLAGGLVTSTDTQYF
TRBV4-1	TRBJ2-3	CASSQGQGFTDTQYF
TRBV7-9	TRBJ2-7	CASRAGTSAPQYF
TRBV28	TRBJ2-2	CASTFSPSGRTGELFF
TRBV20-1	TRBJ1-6	CSARQPGDSPLHF
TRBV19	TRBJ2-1	CASSPIGLRDNEQFF